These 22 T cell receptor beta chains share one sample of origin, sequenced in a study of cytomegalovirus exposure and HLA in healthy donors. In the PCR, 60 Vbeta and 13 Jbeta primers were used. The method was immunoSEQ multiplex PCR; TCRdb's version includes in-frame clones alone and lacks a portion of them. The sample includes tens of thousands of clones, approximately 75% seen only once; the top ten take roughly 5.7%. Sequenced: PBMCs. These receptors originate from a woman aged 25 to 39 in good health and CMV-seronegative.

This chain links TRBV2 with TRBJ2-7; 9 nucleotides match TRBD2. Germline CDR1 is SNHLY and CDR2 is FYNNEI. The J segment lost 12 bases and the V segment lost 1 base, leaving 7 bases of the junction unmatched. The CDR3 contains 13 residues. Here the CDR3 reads CASSEEWTSESYF. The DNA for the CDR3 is TGTGCCAGCAGTGAAGAATGGACTAGCGAGTCGTACTTC. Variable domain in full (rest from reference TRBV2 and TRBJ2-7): EPEVTQTPSHQVTQMGQEVILRCVPISNHLYFYWYRQILGQKVEFLVSFYNNEISEKSEIFDDQFSVERPDGSNFTLKIRSTKLEDSAMYFCASSEEWTSESYFGPGTRLTVT.

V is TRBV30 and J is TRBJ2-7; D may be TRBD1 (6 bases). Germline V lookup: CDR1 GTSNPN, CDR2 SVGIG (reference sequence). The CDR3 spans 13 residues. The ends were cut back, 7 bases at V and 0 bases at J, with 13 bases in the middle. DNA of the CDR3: TGTGCCTTCTACCGGGACAACTCCTACGAGCAGTACTTC. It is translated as CAFYRDNSYEQYF.

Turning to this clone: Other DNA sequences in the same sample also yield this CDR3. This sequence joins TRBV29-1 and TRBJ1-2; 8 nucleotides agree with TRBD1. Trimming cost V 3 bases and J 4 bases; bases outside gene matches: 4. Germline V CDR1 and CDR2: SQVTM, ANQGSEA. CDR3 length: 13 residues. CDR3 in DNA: TGCAGCGTTGAGTCAGGGGGCGGCTATGGCTACACCTTC. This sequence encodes CSVESGGGYGYTF. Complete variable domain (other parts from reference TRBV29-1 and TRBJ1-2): SAVISQKPSRDICQRGTSLTIQCQVDSQVTMMFWYRQQPGQSLTLIATANQGSEATYESGFVIDKFPISRPNLTFSTLTVSNMSPEDSSIYLCSVESGGGYGYTFGSGTRLTVV.

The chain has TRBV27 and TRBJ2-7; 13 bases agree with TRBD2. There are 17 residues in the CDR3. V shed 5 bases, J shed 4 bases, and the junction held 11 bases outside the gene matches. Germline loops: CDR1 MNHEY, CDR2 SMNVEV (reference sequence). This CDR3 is CASSPIRTSGRPYEQYV. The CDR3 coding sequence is TGTGCCAGCAGTCCCATCCGGACTAGCGGGAGACCTTACGAGCAGTACGTC.

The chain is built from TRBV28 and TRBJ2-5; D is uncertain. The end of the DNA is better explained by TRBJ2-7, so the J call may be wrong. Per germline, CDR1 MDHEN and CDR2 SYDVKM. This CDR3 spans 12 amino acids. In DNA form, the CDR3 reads TGTGCCAGCAGCTTCCAGGATTACGAGCAGTACTTC. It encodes CASSFQDYEQYF.

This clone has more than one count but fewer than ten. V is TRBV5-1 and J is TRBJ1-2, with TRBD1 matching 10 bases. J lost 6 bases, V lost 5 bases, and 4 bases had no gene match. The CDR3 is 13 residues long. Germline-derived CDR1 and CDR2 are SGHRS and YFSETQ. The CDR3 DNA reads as TGCGCCAGCAGTTCCGGGACAGGGGATGGCTACACCTTC. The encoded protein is CASSSGTGDGYTF.

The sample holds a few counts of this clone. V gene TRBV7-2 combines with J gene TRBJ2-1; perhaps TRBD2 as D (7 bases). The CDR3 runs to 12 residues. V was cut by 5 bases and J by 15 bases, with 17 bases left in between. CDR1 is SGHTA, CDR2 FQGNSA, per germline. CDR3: CASSGGGPDRFF. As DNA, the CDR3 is TGTGCCAGCAGCGGGGGGGGCCCGGATAGGTTCTTC.

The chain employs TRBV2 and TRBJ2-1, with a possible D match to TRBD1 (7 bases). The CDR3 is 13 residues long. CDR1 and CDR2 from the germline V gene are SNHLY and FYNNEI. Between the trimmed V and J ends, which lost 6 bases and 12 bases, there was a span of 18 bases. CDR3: CASRTRAQGGQFF. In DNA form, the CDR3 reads TGTGCCAGCAGGACTAGGGCTCAGGGGGGGCAGTTCTTC. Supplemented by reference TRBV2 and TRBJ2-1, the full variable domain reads EPEVTQTPSHQVTQMGQEVILRCVPISNHLYFYWYRQILGQKVEFLVSFYNNEISEKSEIFDDQFSVERPDGSNFTLKIRSTKLEDSAMYFCASRTRAQGGQFFGPGTRLTVL.

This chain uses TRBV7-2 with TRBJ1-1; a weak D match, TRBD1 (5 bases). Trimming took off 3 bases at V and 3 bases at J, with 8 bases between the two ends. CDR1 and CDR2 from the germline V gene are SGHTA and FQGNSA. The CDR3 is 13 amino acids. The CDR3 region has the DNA TGTGCCAGCAGCTTCCGACAGTACACTGAAGCTTTCTTT. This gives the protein CASSFRQYTEAFF.

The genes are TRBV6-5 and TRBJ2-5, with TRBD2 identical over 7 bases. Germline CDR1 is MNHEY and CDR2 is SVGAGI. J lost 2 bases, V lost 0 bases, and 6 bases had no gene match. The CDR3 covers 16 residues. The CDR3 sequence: CASSYSFPAGQETQYF. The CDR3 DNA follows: TGTGCCAGCAGTTACTCATTCCCAGCGGGACAAGAGACCCAGTACTTC.

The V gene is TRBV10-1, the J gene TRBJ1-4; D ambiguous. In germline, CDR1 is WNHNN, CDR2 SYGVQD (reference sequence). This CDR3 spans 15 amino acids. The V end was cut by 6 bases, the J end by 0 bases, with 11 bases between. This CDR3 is CASSPERATNEKLFF. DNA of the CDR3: TGCGCCAGCAGCCCCGAAAGAGCAACTAATGAAAAACTGTTTTTT.

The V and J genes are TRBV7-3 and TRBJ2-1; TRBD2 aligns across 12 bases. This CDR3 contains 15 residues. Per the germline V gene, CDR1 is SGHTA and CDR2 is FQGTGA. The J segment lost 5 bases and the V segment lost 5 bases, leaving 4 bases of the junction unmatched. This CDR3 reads CASSRGLAGNNEQFF. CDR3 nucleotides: TGTGCCAGCAGCCGCGGACTAGCGGGAAACAATGAGCAGTTCTTC.

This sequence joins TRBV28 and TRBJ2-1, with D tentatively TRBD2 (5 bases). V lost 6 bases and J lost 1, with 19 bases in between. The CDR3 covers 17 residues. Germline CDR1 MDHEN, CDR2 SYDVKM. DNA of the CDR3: TGTGCCAGCAGGTTGTCTAACCCGGGGTTTTCCTACAATGAGCAGTTCTTC. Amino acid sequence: CASRLSNPGFSYNEQFF.

In DNA, the CDR3 is TGTGCCAGCTCACCAACCAGGGGGCGCCACGAGCAGTACTTC. Its translation: CASSPTRGRHEQYF. The chain links TRBV18 to TRBJ2-5; 8 positions agree with TRBD1. The J call may be mistaken, given a closer DNA end match to TRBJ2-7. CDR1 is KGHSH and CDR2 is LQKENI in the germline V gene. This CDR3 spans 14 amino acids.

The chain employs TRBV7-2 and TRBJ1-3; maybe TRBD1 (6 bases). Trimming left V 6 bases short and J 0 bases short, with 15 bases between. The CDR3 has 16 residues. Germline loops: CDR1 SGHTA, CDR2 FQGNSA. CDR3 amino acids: CASSGKDSNSGNTIYF. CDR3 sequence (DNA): TGTGCCAGCAGTGGTAAGGACAGCAACTCTGGAAACACCATATATTTT.

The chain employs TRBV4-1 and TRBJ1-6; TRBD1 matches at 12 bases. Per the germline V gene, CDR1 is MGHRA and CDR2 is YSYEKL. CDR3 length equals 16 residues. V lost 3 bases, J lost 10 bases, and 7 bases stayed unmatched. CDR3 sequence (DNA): TGCGCCAGCAGCCAGGGACAGGGGGCCTGGGGCTCACCCCTCCACTTT. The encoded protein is CASSQGQGAWGSPLHF.

In DNA, the CDR3 is TGTGCCATCAGTGAAAGGAGCGGGGCAACTAATGAAAAACTGTTTTTT. It specifies CAISERSGATNEKLFF. This chain connects TRBV10-3 to TRBJ1-4, with unresolved D. V lost 3 bases and J 0 bases, leaving 11 bases between the germline ends. Germline CDR1 reads ENHRY; CDR2 reads SYGVKD. The CDR3 sequence is 16 residues long.

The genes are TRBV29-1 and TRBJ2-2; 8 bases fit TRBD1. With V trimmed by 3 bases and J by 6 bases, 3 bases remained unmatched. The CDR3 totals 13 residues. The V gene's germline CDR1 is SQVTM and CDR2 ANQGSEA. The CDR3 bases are TGCAGCGTTGAGCCGACAGGGGCCGGGGAGCTGTTTTTT. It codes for CSVEPTGAGELFF.

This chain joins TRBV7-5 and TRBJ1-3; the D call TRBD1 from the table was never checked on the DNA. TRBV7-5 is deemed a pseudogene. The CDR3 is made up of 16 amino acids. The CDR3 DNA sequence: TGTGTCAGAAGCCACGGGGGACAGGGATGTGGAAACACCATATATTTT. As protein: CVRSHGGQGCGNTIYF.

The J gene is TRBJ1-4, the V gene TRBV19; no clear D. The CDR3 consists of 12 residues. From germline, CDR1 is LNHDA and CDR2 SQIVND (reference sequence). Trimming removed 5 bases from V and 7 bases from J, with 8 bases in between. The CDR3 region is CASSDALEKLFF. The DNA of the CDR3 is TGTGCCAGTAGTGATGCACTTGAAAAACTGTTTTTT.

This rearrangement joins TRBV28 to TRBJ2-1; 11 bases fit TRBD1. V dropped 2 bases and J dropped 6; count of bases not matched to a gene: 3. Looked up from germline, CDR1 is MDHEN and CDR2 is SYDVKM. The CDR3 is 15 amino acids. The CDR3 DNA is TGTGCCAGCAGTTTACCCGGGACAGGGGGCAATGAGCAGTTCTTC. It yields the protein CASSLPGTGGNEQFF.

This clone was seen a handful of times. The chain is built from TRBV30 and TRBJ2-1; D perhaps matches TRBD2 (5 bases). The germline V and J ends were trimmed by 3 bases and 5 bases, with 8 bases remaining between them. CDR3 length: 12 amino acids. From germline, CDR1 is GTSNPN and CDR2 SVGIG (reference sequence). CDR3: CAWSGNHNEQFF. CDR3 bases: TGTGCCTGGAGCGGGAACCACAATGAGCAGTTCTTC.